A single sample gave rise to the 26 T cell receptor beta chains below, sequenced in a study of T-cell memory formation after mild COVID-19. TCRdb fed the 5' RACE reads into MiXCR, producing one record per CDR3 protein. The sample shows more than 450,000 distinct CDR3 sequences, 15% to 20% of them seen only once. The sequenced material came from PBMCs or a T cell subset sorted from them (not recorded which). The source of these receptors is an adult woman who had mild COVID-19 (a few samples of this study predate the infection). Cell type and time point are not known.

This chain uses TRBV4-2 with TRBJ2-1; TRBD2 matches at 11 bases. V shed 4 bases, J shed 1 base, and the junction held 9 bases outside the gene matches. Germline V gives CDR1 LGHNA, CDR2 YNFKEQ. The CDR3 totals 18 residues. The CDR3 DNA follows: TGTGCCAGCAGCCCCCACGCGTCTAGCGGGAGGTCCTACAATGAGCAGTTCTTC. Its protein product is CASSPHASSGRSYNEQFF.

In its sample, this clonotype was seen a few times. The junction departs from the called germline gene at one end, perhaps through a read error. J is TRBJ2-7 and V is TRBV7-8; tentatively, D is TRBD1 or TRBD2 (5 bases each). From germline, CDR1 is SGHVS and CDR2 FQNEAQ. This CDR3 region has 13 residues. The CDR3 loop is CASSSGTDTPHLF. CDR3 sequence (DNA): TGTGCCAGCAGTTCCGGGACGGACACCCCCCACCTCTTC. Filled out from reference TRBV7-8 and TRBJ2-7, the complete variable domain reads GAGVSQSPRYKVAKRGQDVALRCDPISGHVSLFWYQQALGQGPEFLTYFQNEAQLDKSGLPSDRFFAERPEGSVSTLKIQRTQQEDSAVYLCASSSGTDTPHLFGPGTRLTVT.

The chain uses TRBV7-2 and TRBJ2-4; tentative D call: TRBD1 (6 bases). CDR1 is SGHTA, CDR2 FQGNSA, per germline. Deletions cut 4 bases from V and 3 bases from J, with 13 bases between. The CDR3 contains 15 residues. The CDR3 DNA reads as TGTGCCAGCAGCTCTCTACAGGGCCTCAAAAACATTCAGTACTTC. Protein: CASSSLQGLKNIQYF.

The rearrangement uses TRBV6-6 and TRBJ2-1; no clear D gene. This CDR3 has 15 amino acids. With 2 bases removed from V and 4 bases from J, the gap between germline ends came to 12 bases. Germline V gene lookup returns CDR1 MNHNY and CDR2 SVGAGI (reference sequence). This CDR3 is CASSYGRLEYNEQFF. The DNA for the CDR3 is TGTGCCAGCAGTTACGGGCGGCTAGAATACAATGAGCAGTTCTTC.

V and J are TRBV20-1 and TRBJ1-2; D gene unclear. V gave up 0 bases and J gave up 5 bases, with 37 bases separating them. Germline V gene sequence: CDR1 DFQATT, CDR2 SNEGSKA (reference sequence). The CDR3 sequence is 22 residues long. The CDR3 spells CSARDPSMTRAATLDIQYGYTF. In nucleotides, the CDR3 is TGCAGTGCTAGAGACCCCTCGATGACCCGAGCCGCGACACTCGACATCCAATATGGCTACACCTTC.

The genes are TRBV5-1 and TRBJ2-1; D may correspond to TRBD1 or TRBD2 (5 bases each). The V end was cut by 0 bases, the J end by 10 bases, with 17 bases between. CDR1 is SGHRS and CDR2 is YFSETQ in the germline V gene. The CDR3 is 15 residues long. As DNA, the CDR3 is TGCGCCAGCAGCTTGGATACTAGTGGAACAGGCGAGCAGTTCTTC. As protein: CASSLDTSGTGEQFF.

This clonotype was observed a few times. The genes are TRBV27 and TRBJ2-7, with 9 positions matching TRBD2. The germline CDR1 and CDR2 sequences are MNHEY and SMNVEV (reference sequence). The V gene end was trimmed by 6 bases and the J gene end by 4 bases; junction bases not matched to a gene: 13. CDR3 size: 16 residues. The CDR3, as DNA: TGTGCCAGCAGGAAACTAGCGGGTCGTCCACCTTACGAGCAGTACTTC. Encoded protein: CASRKLAGRPPYEQYF.

The V and J genes are TRBV5-1 and TRBJ2-3; 16 bases are shared with TRBD2. This CDR3 region has 16 residues. The ends lost 2 bases at V and 4 bases at J; junction bases unmatched: 1. Per germline, CDR1 SGHRS and CDR2 YFSETQ. In DNA, the CDR3 is TGCGCCAGCAGCTTCGGGACTAGCGGGAGGGCAGATACGCAGTATTTT. Its protein is CASSFGTSGRADTQYF.

The CDR3 loop is CASSPRVSPNTEAFF. The CDR3 nucleotides are TGCGCCAGCAGCCCCCGGGTCAGCCCGAACACTGAAGCTTTCTTT. The rearrangement joins TRBV4-1 to TRBJ1-1; D gene unclear. This CDR3 region has 15 residues. Trimming pared 4 bases from V and 1 base from J, leaving 13 bases between. Germline V CDR1 and CDR2: MGHRA, YSYEKL.

This clonotype was detected a few times. The rearrangement joins TRBV3-1 to TRBJ1-1; D is unclear. This CDR3 comprises 14 residues. Germline lookup yields CDR1 LGHDT and CDR2 YNNKEL (reference sequence). V lost 1 base and J lost 6, with 12 bases in between. The CDR3 DNA reads as TGTGCCAGCAGCCAAGGTAAGATGAGGGCTGAAGCTTTCTTT. This encodes CASSQGKMRAEAFF.

The chain uses TRBV6-6 and TRBJ2-7; D uncertain. Trimming pared 5 bases from V and 4 bases from J, leaving 9 bases between. CDR3 length: 12 amino acids. Germline lookup yields CDR1 MNHNY and CDR2 SVGAGI (reference sequence). CDR3 protein: CASSTAVYEQYF. The CDR3 DNA is TGTGCCAGCAGTACGGCCGTTTACGAGCAGTACTTC.

This clonotype was observed a few times. The chain couples TRBV24-1 to TRBJ2-2; 8 bases match TRBD1. Trimming removed 6 bases from V and 7 bases from J; junction bases left unmatched: 3. Germline CDR1 is KGHDR and CDR2 is SFDVKD. The CDR3 has 13 residues. In nucleotides, the CDR3 is TGTGCCACCAGTAGACAGGGGCTCGGGGAGCTGTTTTTT. Its translation: CATSRQGLGELFF.

This chain joins TRBV7-6 and TRBJ2-5; 12 bases are shared with TRBD1. CDR1 SGHVS and CDR2 FNYEAQ come from the germline V gene. The CDR3 has 18 amino acids. Trimming removed 7 bases from V and 2 bases from J; junction bases left unmatched: 14. The CDR3 here is CASTHGTGGRFPQETQYF. The DNA for the CDR3 is TGTGCCAGCACCCACGGGACAGGGGGCAGATTCCCTCAAGAGACCCAGTACTTC.

V gene TRBV20-1 combines with J gene TRBJ1-5; D unresolved. Trimming took off 0 bases at V and 0 bases at J, with 12 bases between the two ends. In germline, CDR1 is DFQATT, CDR2 SNEGSKA (reference sequence). CDR3 size: 16 residues. The CDR3 coding sequence is TGCAGTGCTAGAGATTATCCAGGCTATAGCAATCAGCCCCAGCATTTT. It yields the protein CSARDYPGYSNQPQHF.

This clonotype was counted between two and nine times. The chain links TRBV27 to TRBJ1-1; D remains ambiguous. The CDR3 loop spans 11 amino acids. V was cut by 8 bases and J by 10 bases, with 14 bases left in between. Germline lookup yields CDR1 MNHEY and CDR2 SMNVEV (reference sequence). CDR3 in amino acids: CASGVSSRAFF. CDR3 nucleotide sequence: TGTGCCAGCGGGGTTTCGAGTAGAGCTTTCTTT.

The chain employs TRBV7-2 and TRBJ2-3; 9 bases match TRBD2. There are 15 residues in the CDR3. Unmatched junction bases numbered 6, after V lost 1 base and J lost 7 bases. From germline, CDR1 is SGHTA and CDR2 FQGNSA. CDR3 sequence: CASSLGASGINTQYF. The CDR3 DNA sequence: TGTGCCAGCAGCTTAGGTGCTAGCGGGATAAATACGCAGTATTTT.

This clonotype has only a few counts. The rearrangement joins TRBV5-1 to TRBJ2-1; D possibly corresponds to TRBD1 (6 bases). The germline gives CDR1 SGHRS, CDR2 YFSETQ. Trimming left V 4 bases short and J 8 bases short, with 16 bases between. The CDR3 is made up of 14 amino acids. The CDR3 DNA sequence: TGCGCCAGCAGCCTCCAAGACAGGCGCGATGAGCAGTTCTTC. Its protein product is CASSLQDRRDEQFF.

This clonotype has more than one count but fewer than ten. The V gene is TRBV2, the J gene TRBJ2-7; D is ambiguous. Between the trimmed V and J ends, which lost 6 bases and 3 bases, there was a span of 12 bases. Germline CDR1 SNHLY, CDR2 FYNNEI. This CDR3 has 13 amino acids. CDR3 nucleotide sequence: TGTGCCAGCAGAGTACGACTGCTCTACGAGCAGTACTTC. It specifies CASRVRLLYEQYF.

In its sample, this clonotype was seen many times. The V call is TRBV5-1, the J call TRBJ2-1; tentatively, D is TRBD1 (6 bases). V lost 3 bases to trimming and J lost 7 bases, with 14 bases between them. The CDR3 covers 14 residues. The germline gives CDR1 SGHRS, CDR2 YFSETQ. Here the CDR3 DNA reads TGCGCCAGCAGCTCTCGTTCAGGGGAGAATGAGCAGTTCTTC. Translating it yields CASSSRSGENEQFF.

This clonotype was seen only a few times. This rearrangement joins TRBV18 to TRBJ1-1; TRBD1 is a possible D gene (6 bases). The germline V gene encodes CDR1 KGHSH and CDR2 LQKENI. V lost 2 bases and J lost 8, with 9 bases in between. CDR3 length: 12 amino acids. CDR3 DNA sequence: TGTGCCAGCTCACCATGGACAGACGAAGCTTTCTTT. This encodes CASSPWTDEAFF. Full variable domain (remainder filled in from reference TRBV18 and TRBJ1-1): NAGVMQNPRHLVRRRGQEARLRCSPMKGHSHVYWYRQLPEEGLKFMVYLQKENIIDESGMPKERFSAEFPKEGPSILRIQQVVRGDSAAYFCASSPWTDEAFFGQGTRLTVV.

This clonotype came up a few times. V gene TRBV5-1 combines with J gene TRBJ2-2, with TRBD1 matching over 9 bases. The V gene's germline CDR1 is SGHRS and CDR2 YFSETQ. There are 16 residues in the CDR3. Trimming at V came to 3 bases and at J to 2 bases, leaving 5 bases not matched to a gene. CDR3 amino acids: CASSWLGQGNTGELFF. CDR3 sequence (DNA): TGCGCCAGCAGCTGGTTGGGACAGGGAAACACCGGGGAGCTGTTTTTT.

V usage is TRBV12-3 or TRBV12-4 and J usage is TRBJ1-5; no clear D. The CDR3 totals 14 residues. Between the trimmed V and J ends, which lost 6 bases and 3 bases, there was a span of 12 bases. The DNA of the CDR3 is TGTGCCAGCAGCAAGGACGGAGCCAATCAGCCCCAGCATTTT. Translated: CASSKDGANQPQHF.

V is TRBV20-1 and J is TRBJ1-5; no definite D call. CDR1 DFQATT and CDR2 SNEGSKA come from the germline V gene (reference sequence). The ends were cut back, 3 bases at V and 0 bases at J, with 6 bases in the middle. CDR3 length: 13 residues. In nucleotides, the CDR3 is TGCAGTGCTAGCGCGTCTAGCAATCAGCCCCAGCATTTT. It is translated as CSASASSNQPQHF.

This clonotype was picked up a small number of times. The V and J genes are TRBV7-2 and TRBJ2-1; 7 bases agree with TRBD2. Trimming at V came to 5 bases and at J to 6 bases, leaving 10 bases not matched to a gene. The germline gives CDR1 SGHTA, CDR2 FQGNSA. This CDR3 is 15 amino acids long. In DNA, the CDR3 is TGTGCCAGCAGCCAATCTCAGGGAGGGATCAATGAGCAGTTCTTC. This translates into CASSQSQGGINEQFF. Based on the CDR3 plus reference TRBV7-2 and TRBJ2-1, the full variable domain is GAGVSQSPSNKVTEKGKDVELRCDPISGHTALYWYRQSLGQGLEFLIYFQGNSAPDKSGLPSDRFSAERTGGSVSTLTIQRTQQEDSAVYLCASSQSQGGINEQFFGPGTRLTVL.

In its sample, this clonotype was seen a few times. The chain uses TRBV20-1 and TRBJ2-1; D may be TRBD2 (6 bases). The CDR3 loop spans 14 amino acids. The germline V and J ends were trimmed by 6 bases and 0 bases, with 12 bases remaining between them. CDR1 is DFQATT, CDR2 SNEGSKA, per germline (reference sequence). CDR3 bases: TGCAGTGCCCCGACCGGGAGCTCCTACAATGAGCAGTTCTTC. This encodes CSAPTGSSYNEQFF.

The chain links TRBV3-1 to TRBJ1-4, with D tentatively TRBD1 (6 bases). The V and J ends lost 4 bases and 8 bases respectively, with 17 bases between them. Per the germline V gene, CDR1 is LGHDT and CDR2 is YNNKEL (reference sequence). The CDR3 loop spans 15 amino acids. This chain's CDR3 is CASSLGRGFEEKLFF. The CDR3 DNA is TGTGCCAGCAGCCTAGGAAGGGGGTTCGAGGAAAAACTGTTTTTT. Combining the CDR3 with reference TRBV3-1 and TRBJ1-4 gives the whole variable domain DTAVSQTPKYLVTQMGNDKSIKCEQNLGHDTMYWYKQDSKKFLKIMFSYNNKELIINETVPNRFSPKSPDKAHLNLHINSLELGDSAVYFCASSLGRGFEEKLFFGSGTQLSVL.